This T cell receptor beta chain was sequenced for a study of cytomegalovirus exposure and HLA in healthy donors. Among the 100 to 150 subjects of the validation cohort, separate from the approximately 700-subject first cohort, were the donors. In germline, CDR1 is MNHNY, CDR2 SVGAGI (reference sequence). CDR3 size: 15 residues. V dropped 0 bases and J dropped 0 bases, with 6 bases sitting between them. With regard to this clone: As yet, its antigen is unknown.

Study-level findings and limits: Listed as cytomegalovirus-associated were about 160 TCR beta chains. Rarity marked most TCR sequences, yet some public TCRs occurred in many donors. Using the classifier, cytomegalovirus status was reportedly diagnosed with high specificity and sensitivity.

Sequenced by immunoSEQ multiplex PCR; TCRdb stores in-frame clones only, minus some. The data show roughly 100,000 clones, about 87% seen once. This sequence was found in a woman aged 18-29 years in good health and CMV-seropositive. The sample comprised PBMCs. This chain uses TRBV6-6 with TRBJ2-1; D is perhaps TRBD1 (6 bases). CDR3 DNA: TGTGCCAGCAGTTACTCGGGGGCCTCCTACAATGAGCAGTTCTTC. It codes for CASSYSGASYNEQFF.